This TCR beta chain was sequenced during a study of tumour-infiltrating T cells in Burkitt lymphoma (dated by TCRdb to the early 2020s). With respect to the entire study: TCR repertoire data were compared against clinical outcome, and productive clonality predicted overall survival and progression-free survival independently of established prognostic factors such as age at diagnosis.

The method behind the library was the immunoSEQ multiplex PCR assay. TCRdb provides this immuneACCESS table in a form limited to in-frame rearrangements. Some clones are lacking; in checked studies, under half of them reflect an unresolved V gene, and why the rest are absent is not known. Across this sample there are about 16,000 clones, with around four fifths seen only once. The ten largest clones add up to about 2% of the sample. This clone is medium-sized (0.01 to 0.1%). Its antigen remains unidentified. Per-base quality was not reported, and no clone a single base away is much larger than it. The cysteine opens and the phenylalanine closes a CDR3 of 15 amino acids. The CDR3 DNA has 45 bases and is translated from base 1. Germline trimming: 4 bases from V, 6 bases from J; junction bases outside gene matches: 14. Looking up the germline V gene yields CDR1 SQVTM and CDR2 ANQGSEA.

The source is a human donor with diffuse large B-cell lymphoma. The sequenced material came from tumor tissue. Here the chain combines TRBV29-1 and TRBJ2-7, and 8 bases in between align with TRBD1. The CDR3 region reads CSVGGGDRFGVEQYF. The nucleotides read TGCAGCGTTGGAGGAGGGGACAGGTTTGGGGTCGAGCAGTACTTC.